This T cell receptor (beta chain) was documented in a study of blood T cells in healthy people across ages. Notes on the study in general: Researchers report that TCR beta diversity correlated strongly with naive T cell percentage.

Turning to this clonotype: Its antigen is not known.

Roughly 10 milliliters of peripheral blood were drawn from each donor into EDTA-treated tubes. PBMCs, at least 6 million per sample, were isolated. Using a J-beta primer mix together with a sample-barcoded 5' primer, a second PCR was run for roughly 7 to 12 cycles. Using its own MiXCR run on the 5' RACE reads, TCRdb lists one record per CDR3 protein. Here the sample spans fewer than 900,000 distinct CDR3 sequences, around 34% being singletons. The CDR3 runs 13 residues. V was clipped by 2 bases and J by 14 bases; unmatched bases: 9. Germline V gene sequence: CDR1 MDHEN, CDR2 SYDVKM. This chain links TRBV28 with TRBJ2-1, with 7 bases that match TRBD1. The sequenced sample was blood. The clonotype originates from a man aged 18 to 29 in good health. The CDR3, as DNA: TGTGCCAGCAGTTTAAAGGGCGGGCAGGGGGAGTTCTTC. This codes for CASSLKGGQGEFF.